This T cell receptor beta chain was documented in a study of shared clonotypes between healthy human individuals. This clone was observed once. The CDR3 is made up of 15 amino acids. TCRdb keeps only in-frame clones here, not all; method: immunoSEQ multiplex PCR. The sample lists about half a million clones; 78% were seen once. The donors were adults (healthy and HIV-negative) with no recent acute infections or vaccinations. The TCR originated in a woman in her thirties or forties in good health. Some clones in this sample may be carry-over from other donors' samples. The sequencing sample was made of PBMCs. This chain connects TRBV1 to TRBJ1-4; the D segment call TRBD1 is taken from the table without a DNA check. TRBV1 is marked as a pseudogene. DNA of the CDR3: TGCACCAGCACGCGACAGTCCGCAACTAATGAAAAACTGTTTTTT. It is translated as CTSTRQSATNEKLFF.